This T cell receptor (beta chain) was recorded in a study of blood T cells in healthy people across ages. Study-wide findings and caveats: Long-lived donors exceeded aged donors in naive CD4+ cells and diversity. The donors' CMV status was not determined, possibly confounding changes in expanded clonotypes.

Next came a second PCR, run for 7 to 11 cycles, which used a sample-barcoded 5' primer along with a J-beta primer mix. A 12-random-nucleotide template-switch adaptor tagged each cDNA molecule. TCRdb passed the 5' RACE reads through MiXCR, listing each CDR3 protein once. The data show fewer than 950,000 distinct CDR3 sequences, with about 55% seen just once and approximately 40% held by the top ten. As for this clonotype: The antigen remains unidentified.

In each sample, at least 6.5 million PBMCs were isolated. The TCR was taken from a man older than 75 in good health. The sample consisted of blood.

As DNA, the CDR3 is TGTGCCAGCAGTTCTCTTCCGGGTACAGATACGCAGTATTTT. Residues: CASSSLPGTDTQYF. The chain uses TRBV27 and TRBJ2-3; D not resolved. Germline V CDR1 and CDR2: MNHEY, SMNVEV (reference sequence). The CDR3 is 14 amino acids. Trimming left V 4 bases short and J 3 bases short, with 11 bases between.